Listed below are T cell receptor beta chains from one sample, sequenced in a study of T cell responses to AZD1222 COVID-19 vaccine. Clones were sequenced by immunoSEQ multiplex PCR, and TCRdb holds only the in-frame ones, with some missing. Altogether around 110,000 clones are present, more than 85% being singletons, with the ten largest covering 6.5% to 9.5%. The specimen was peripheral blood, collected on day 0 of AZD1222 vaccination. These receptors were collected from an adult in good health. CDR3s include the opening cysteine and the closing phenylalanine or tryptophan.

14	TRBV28	CASSPGSMSYGYTF
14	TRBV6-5	CASSQIGGDYGYTF
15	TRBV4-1	CASSQSTGGNTEAFF
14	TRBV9	CASSLPGRSNGYTF
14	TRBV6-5	CASSLVGSTDTQYF
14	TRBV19	CASSTQRVPYEQYF
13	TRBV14	CASSPAYNSPLHF
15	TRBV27	CASKRAGTGANVLTF
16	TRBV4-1	CASSQDDPSSGNTIYF
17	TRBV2	CASSEPVTGRAGNTIYF
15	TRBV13	CASSLAVSGTDTQYF
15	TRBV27	CASRLNRGYNEKLFF
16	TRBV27	CASSSGTPRPNQPQHF
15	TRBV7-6	CASSLYGRGQETQYF
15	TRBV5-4	CASSPGRGTSNEQFF
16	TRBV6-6	CASSPLLAGGFYEQYF
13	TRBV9	CASSSRTGGGYTF
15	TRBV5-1	CASSLLFQFPDTQYF
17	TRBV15	CATSRDRGTSLRNEQFF
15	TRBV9	CASSRPLDREYEQYF
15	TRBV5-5	CASSLRIPGAYGYTF
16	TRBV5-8	CASSLDTGGGYQPQHF
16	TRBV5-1	CASSPGGTGGQYGYTF